Each of the 10 T cell receptor beta chains below was sequenced from the same sample in a study of cytomegalovirus exposure and HLA in healthy donors. PCR involved 60 Vbeta and 13 Jbeta primers. Libraries were prepared by immunoSEQ multiplex PCR; TCRdb keeps only in-frame clonotypes and omits some of them. Of some 150,000 clones in the sample, more than 75% were seen once. Sequenced material: PBMCs. Source of these receptors: a woman in her thirties or forties in good health and CMV-seropositive.

This chain links TRBV18 with TRBJ2-7, with 8 bases fitting TRBD1. Germline-derived CDR1 and CDR2 are KGHSH and LQKENI. V dropped 1 base and J dropped 6; count of bases not matched to a gene: 8. This CDR3 comprises 15 residues. CDR3 in amino acids: CASSPRTGMSAEQYF. Here the CDR3 DNA reads TGTGCCAGCTCACCACGGACAGGGATGAGTGCCGAGCAGTACTTC. The variable domain in full, with the rest retrieved from reference TRBV18 and TRBJ2-7, is NAGVMQNPRHLVRRRGQEARLRCSPMKGHSHVYWYRQLPEEGLKFMVYLQKENIIDESGMPKERFSAEFPKEGPSILRIQQVVRGDSAAYFCASSPRTGMSAEQYFGPGTRLTVT.

V usage is TRBV7-6 and J usage is TRBJ2-1; TRBD2 matches at 12 bases. V dropped 4 bases and J dropped 9; count of bases not matched to a gene: 7. The length of the CDR3 is 15 residues. Germline V gene lookup returns CDR1 SGHVS and CDR2 FNYEAQ. The CDR3 loop is CASSSPLAGGAEQFF. In nucleotides, the CDR3 is TGTGCCAGCAGCTCCCCACTAGCGGGAGGTGCTGAGCAGTTCTTC.

The genes are TRBV7-3 and TRBJ2-3; D is perhaps TRBD2 (7 bases). Germline V gene data show CDR1 as SGHTA and CDR2 as FQGTGA. Trimming took 5 bases from V and 5 from J, leaving 17 bases between them. This CDR3 has 15 amino acids. DNA for the CDR3: TGTGCCAGCAGCCCACAGGGAGGGGCAGTAGATACGCAGTATTTT. Translating it yields CASSPQGGAVDTQYF.

The chain links TRBV7-9 to TRBJ1-1; tentative D call: TRBD1 (6 bases). With 5 bases removed from V and 1 base from J, the gap between germline ends came to 11 bases. CDR1 SEHNR and CDR2 FQNEAQ come from the germline V gene (reference sequence). The CDR3 covers 14 residues. The CDR3 DNA reads as TGTGCCAGCAGCGACGACAGGAGGAACACTGAAGCTTTCTTT. Translating gives CASSDDRRNTEAFF.

The rearrangement uses TRBV11-3 and TRBJ2-1; 8 bases are shared with TRBD2. The CDR3 has 14 residues. From germline, CDR1 is SGHNT and CDR2 YENEEA. V lost 3 bases to trimming and J lost 12 bases; unmatched junction nucleotides: 10. Written as DNA, the CDR3 is TGTGCCAGCAGCTTGCGGGCGGGAGGCCGCGGGCAGTTCTTC. Residues: CASSLRAGGRGQFF.

This clone was observed a few times. CDR3 protein: CASSSKTGVWGNGYTF. The CDR3 nucleotides read TGTGCCAGCAGCTCTAAAACAGGGGTTTGGGGTAATGGCTACACCTTC. The chain couples TRBV7-9 to TRBJ1-2; TRBD1 aligns across 7 bases. The V segment lost 4 bases and the J segment 6 bases; nucleotides outside the gene matches: 14. CDR1 is SEHNR and CDR2 is FQNEAQ in the germline V gene (reference sequence). The CDR3 covers 16 residues. The entire variable domain, with the rest obtained from reference TRBV7-9 and TRBJ1-2, is as follows: DTGVSQNPRHKITKRGQNVTFRCDPISEHNRLYWYRQTLGQGPEFLTYFQNEAQLEKSRLLSDRFSAERPKGSFSTLEIQRTEQGDSAMYLCASSSKTGVWGNGYTFGSGTRLTVV.

This chain joins TRBV2 and TRBJ2-5, with D unresolved. Germline V lookup: CDR1 SNHLY, CDR2 FYNNEI. This CDR3 has 12 amino acids. Trimming cost V 6 bases and J 1 base, with 6 bases left between them. CDR3 region: CASSRVQETQYF. CDR3 coding DNA: TGTGCCAGCAGCCGAGTCCAAGAGACCCAGTACTTC. The full variable domain, rest sourced from reference TRBV2 and TRBJ2-5, is EPEVTQTPSHQVTQMGQEVILRCVPISNHLYFYWYRQILGQKVEFLVSFYNNEISEKSEIFDDQFSVERPDGSNFTLKIRSTKLEDSAMYFCASSRVQETQYFGPGTRLLVL.

With respect to this clone: The junction departs from the called germline gene at one end, perhaps through a read error. CDR3 DNA: TGTGCCTGGAGTGTAAGGCCAGCCCTAGCCAAATACATTCAGTACTTC. Protein sequence: CAWSVRPALAKYIQYF. J is TRBJ2-4 and V is TRBV30, with D tentatively TRBD2 (5 bases). CDR1 and CDR2 (germline): GTSNPN, SVGIG (reference sequence). CDR3 length: 16 residues.

The V gene is TRBV15, the J gene TRBJ1-2; 8 bases are shared with TRBD1. V dropped 3 bases and J dropped 4; count of bases not matched to a gene: 4. CDR1 LNHNV and CDR2 YYDKDF come from the germline V gene (reference sequence). The CDR3 loop spans 14 amino acids. The CDR3 region has the DNA TGTGCCACCAGCAGCGGACAGGGATTCTATGGCTACACCTTC. Its protein is CATSSGQGFYGYTF.

The chain employs TRBV27 and TRBJ2-1, with D maybe TRBD2 (11 bases). V was clipped by 1 base and J by 8 bases, with 30 bases between them. The CDR3 loop spans 20 amino acids. CDR1 is MNHEY, CDR2 SMNVEV, per germline (reference sequence). The CDR3 loop is CASSLYRTGGTSGSGDEQFF. The CDR3 bases are TGTGCCAGCAGTTTATATCGGACAGGGGGTACTAGCGGGAGCGGAGATGAGCAGTTCTTC.